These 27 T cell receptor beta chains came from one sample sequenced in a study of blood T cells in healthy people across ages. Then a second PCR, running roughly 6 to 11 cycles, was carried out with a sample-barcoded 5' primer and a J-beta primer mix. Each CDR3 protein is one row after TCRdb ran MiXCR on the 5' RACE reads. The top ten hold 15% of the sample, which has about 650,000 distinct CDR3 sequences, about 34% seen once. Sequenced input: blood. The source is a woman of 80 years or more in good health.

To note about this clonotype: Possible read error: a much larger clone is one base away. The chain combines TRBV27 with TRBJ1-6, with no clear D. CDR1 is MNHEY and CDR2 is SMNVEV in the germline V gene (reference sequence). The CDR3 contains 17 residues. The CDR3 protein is CAGSFLQGPVISSPLHF. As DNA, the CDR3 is TGTGCCGGCAGTTTTCTCCAAGGACCTGTAATTAGTTCACCCCTCCACTTT.

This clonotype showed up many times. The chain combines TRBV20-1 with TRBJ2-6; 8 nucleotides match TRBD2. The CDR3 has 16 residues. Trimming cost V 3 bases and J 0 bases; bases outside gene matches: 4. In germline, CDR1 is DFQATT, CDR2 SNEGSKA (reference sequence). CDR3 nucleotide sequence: TGCAGTGCTAGTCAGCGGGGGAGCTCTGGGGCCAACGTCCTGACTTTC. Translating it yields CSASQRGSSGANVLTF.

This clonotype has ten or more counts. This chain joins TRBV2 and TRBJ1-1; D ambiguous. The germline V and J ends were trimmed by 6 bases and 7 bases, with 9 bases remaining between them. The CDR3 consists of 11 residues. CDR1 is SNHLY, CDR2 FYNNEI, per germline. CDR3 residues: CASRPGYEAFF. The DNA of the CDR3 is TGTGCCAGCAGACCGGGATATGAAGCTTTCTTT.

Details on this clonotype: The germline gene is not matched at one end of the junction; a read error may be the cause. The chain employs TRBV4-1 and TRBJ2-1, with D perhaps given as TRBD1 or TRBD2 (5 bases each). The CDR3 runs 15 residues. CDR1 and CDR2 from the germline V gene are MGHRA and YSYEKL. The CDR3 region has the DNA TGCGCCGGCAGCCGAGTCTGGGGGTTGAACAATGAGCAGTTCTTC. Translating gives CAGSRVWGLNNEQFF.

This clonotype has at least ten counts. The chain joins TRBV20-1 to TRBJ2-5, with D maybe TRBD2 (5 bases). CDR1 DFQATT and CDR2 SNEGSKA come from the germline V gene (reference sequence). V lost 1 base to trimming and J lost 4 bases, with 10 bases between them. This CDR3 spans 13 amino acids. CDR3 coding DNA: TGCAGTGCTAGAGTCTCAGGAGGAGAGACCCAGTACTTC. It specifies CSARVSGGETQYF.

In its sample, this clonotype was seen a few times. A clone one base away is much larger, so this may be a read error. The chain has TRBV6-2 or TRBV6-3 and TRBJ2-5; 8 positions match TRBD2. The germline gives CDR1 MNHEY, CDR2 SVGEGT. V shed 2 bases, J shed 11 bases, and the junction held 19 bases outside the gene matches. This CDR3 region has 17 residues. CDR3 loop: CASSYGPRGGVINEQYF. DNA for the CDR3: TGTGCCAGCAGTTACGGCCCCCGGGGGGGGGTGATCAATGAGCAGTACTTC.

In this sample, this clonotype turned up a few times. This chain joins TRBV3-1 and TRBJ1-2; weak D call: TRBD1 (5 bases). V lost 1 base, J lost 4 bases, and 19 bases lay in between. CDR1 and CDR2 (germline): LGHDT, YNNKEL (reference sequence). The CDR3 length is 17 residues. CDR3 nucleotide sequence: TGTGCCAGCAGCCAAGGCCGGGGCGAAAACCCTATCTATGGCTACACCTTC. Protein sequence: CASSQGRGENPIYGYTF.

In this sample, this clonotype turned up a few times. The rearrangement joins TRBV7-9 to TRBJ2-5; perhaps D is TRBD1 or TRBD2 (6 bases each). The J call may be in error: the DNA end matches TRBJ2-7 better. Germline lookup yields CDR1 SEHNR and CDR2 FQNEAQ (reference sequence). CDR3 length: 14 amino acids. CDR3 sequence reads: CASSLGGAEFEQYF. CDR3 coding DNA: TGTGCCAGCAGCTTAGGGGGGGCAGAGTTCGAGCAGTACTTC.

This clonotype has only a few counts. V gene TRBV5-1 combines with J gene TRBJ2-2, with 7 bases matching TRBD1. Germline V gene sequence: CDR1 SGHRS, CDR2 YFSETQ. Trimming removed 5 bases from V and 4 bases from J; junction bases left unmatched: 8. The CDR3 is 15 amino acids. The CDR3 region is CASRKGAEVTGELFF. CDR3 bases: TGCGCCAGCAGGAAGGGGGCTGAGGTCACCGGGGAGCTGTTTTTT.

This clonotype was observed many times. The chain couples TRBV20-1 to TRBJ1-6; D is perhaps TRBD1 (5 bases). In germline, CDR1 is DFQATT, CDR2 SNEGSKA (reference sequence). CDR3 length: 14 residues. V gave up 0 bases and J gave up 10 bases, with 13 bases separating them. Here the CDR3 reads CSARDWQGGSPLHF. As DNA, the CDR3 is TGCAGTGCTAGAGATTGGCAGGGAGGATCACCCCTCCACTTT.

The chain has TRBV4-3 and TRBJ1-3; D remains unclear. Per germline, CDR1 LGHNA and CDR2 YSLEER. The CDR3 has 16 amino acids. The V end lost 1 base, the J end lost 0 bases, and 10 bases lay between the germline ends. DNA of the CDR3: TGCGCCAGCAGCCAAGGGGCTAGGATCTCTGGAAACACCATATATTTT. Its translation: CASSQGARISGNTIYF.

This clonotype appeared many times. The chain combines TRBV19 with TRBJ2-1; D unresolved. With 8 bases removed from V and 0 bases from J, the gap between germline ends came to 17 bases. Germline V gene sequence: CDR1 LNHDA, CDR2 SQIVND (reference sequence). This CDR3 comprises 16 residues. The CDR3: CASSLPRVGSYNEQFF. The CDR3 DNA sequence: TGTGCCAGTTCTCTACCCCGGGTGGGCTCCTACAATGAGCAGTTCTTC.

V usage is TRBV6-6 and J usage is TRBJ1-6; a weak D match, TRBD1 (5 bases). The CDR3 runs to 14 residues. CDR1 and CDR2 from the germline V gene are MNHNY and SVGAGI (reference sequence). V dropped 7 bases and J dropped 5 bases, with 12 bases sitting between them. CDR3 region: CASTQTVNNSPLHF. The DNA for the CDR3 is TGTGCCAGCACCCAGACAGTTAATAATTCACCCCTCCACTTT.

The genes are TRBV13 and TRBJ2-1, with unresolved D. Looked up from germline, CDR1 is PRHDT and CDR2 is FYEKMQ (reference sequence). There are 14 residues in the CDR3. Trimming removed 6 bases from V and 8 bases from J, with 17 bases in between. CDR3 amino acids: CASSYNRLDDEQFF. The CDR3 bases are TGTGCCAGCAGTTATAATAGGCTCGACGATGAGCAGTTCTTC.

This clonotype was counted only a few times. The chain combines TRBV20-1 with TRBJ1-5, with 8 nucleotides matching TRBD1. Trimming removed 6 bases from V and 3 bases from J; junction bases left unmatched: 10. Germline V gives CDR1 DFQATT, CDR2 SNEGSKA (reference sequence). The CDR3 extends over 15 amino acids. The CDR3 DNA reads TGCAGTGCCCGACAGGGGATTCTCTACAATCAGCCCCAGCATTTT. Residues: CSARQGILYNQPQHF.

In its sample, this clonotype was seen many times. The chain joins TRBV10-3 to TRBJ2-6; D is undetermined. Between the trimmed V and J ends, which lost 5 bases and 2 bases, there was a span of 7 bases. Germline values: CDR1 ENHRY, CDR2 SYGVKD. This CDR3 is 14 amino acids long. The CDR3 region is CAISSSTGANVLTF. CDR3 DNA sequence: TGTGCCATCAGTTCGTCGACTGGGGCCAACGTCCTGACTTTC.

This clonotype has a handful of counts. The CDR3 protein is CSARDIATVNYGYTF. The DNA of the CDR3 is TGCAGTGCTAGAGACATCGCGACAGTAAACTATGGCTACACCTTC. The chain joins TRBV20-1 to TRBJ1-2; D might be TRBD1 (5 bases). The CDR3 consists of 15 residues. CDR1 and CDR2 from the germline V gene are DFQATT and SNEGSKA (reference sequence). V lost 0 bases and J 2 bases, leaving 13 bases between the germline ends.

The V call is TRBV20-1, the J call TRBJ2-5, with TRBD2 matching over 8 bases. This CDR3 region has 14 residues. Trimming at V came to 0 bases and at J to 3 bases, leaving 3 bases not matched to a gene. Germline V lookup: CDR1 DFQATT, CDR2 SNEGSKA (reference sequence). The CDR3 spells CSARDREGKETQYF. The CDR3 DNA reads TGCAGTGCTAGAGATCGGGAGGGGAAAGAGACCCAGTACTTC.

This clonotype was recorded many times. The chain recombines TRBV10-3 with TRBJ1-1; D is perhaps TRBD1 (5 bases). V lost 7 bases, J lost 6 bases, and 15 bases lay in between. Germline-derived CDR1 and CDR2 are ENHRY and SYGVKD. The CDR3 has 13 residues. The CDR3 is CAINDARAPEAFF. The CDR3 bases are TGTGCCATCAATGACGCCAGGGCCCCTGAAGCTTTCTTT.

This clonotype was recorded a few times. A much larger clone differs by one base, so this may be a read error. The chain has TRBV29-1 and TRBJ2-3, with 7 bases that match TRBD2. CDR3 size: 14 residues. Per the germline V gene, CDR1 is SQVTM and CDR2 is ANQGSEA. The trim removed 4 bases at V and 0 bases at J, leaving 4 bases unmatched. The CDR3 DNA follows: TGCAGCGTTGCGGGGGGAACGAGCACAGATACGCAGTATTTT. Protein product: CSVAGGTSTDTQYF.

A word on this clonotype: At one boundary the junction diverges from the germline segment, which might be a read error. Here the CDR3 reads CSSSLLPGTEAFF. CDR3 nucleotides: TGTTCCAGCAGCTTACTTCCAGGCACTGAAGCTTTCTTT. The rearrangement uses TRBV7-9 and TRBJ1-1; the D is unclear. The CDR3 is 13 residues long. Germline V gene lookup returns CDR1 SEHNR and CDR2 FQNEAQ (reference sequence). The variable domain in full, completed from reference TRBV7-9 and TRBJ1-1, reads DTGVSQNPRHKITKRGQNVTFRCDPISEHNRLYWYRQTLGQGPEFLTYFQNEAQLEKSRLLSDRFSAERPKGSFSTLEIQRTEQGDSAMYLCSSSLLPGTEAFFGQGTRLTVV.

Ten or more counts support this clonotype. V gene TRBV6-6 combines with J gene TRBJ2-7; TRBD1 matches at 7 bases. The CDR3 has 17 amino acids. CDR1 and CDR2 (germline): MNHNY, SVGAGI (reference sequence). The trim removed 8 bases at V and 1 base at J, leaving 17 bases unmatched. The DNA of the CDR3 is TGTGCCAGCGGTGGTAGTTTGGTACAGGGGATATCCTACGAGCAGTACTTC. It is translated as CASGGSLVQGISYEQYF.

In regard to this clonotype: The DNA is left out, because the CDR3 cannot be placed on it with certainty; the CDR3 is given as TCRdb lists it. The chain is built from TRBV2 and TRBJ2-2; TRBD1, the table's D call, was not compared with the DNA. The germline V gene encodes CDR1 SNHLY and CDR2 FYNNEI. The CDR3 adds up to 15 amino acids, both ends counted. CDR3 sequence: CAGATGGYKCGERFF.

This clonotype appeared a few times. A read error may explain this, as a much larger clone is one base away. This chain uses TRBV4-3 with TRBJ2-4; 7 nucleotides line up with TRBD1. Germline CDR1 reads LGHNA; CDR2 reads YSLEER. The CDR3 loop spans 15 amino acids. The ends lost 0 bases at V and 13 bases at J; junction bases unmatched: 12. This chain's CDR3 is CASSQDPGGCWEQYF. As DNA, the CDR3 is TGCGCCAGCAGCCAAGACCCAGGGGGATGCTGGGAGCAGTACTTC.

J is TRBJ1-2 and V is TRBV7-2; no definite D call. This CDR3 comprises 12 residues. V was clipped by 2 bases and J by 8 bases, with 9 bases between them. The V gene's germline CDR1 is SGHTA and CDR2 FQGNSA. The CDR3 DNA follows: TGTGCCAGCAGCTTATTCGCCAGGGGCTACACCTTC. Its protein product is CASSLFARGYTF.

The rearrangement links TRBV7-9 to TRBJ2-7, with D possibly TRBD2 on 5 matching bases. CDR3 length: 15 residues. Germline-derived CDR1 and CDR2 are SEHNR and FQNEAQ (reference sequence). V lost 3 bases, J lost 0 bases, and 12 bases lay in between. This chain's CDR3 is CASSLRSGTSYEQYF. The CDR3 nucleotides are TGTGCCAGCAGCTTGAGGAGCGGCACCTCCTACGAGCAGTACTTC. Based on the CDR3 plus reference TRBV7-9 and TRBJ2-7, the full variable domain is DTGVSQNPRHKITKRGQNVTFRCDPISEHNRLYWYRQTLGQGPEFLTYFQNEAQLEKSRLLSDRFSAERPKGSFSTLEIQRTEQGDSAMYLCASSLRSGTSYEQYFGPGTRLTVT.

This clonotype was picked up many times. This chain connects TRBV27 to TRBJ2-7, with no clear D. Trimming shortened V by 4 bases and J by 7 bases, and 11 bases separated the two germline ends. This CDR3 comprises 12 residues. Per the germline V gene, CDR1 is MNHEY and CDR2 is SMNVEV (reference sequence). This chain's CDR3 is CASSSRRLEQYF. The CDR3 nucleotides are TGTGCCAGCAGTTCCCGAAGGTTGGAGCAGTACTTC.